A selection of T cell receptor beta chains follows, all from one sample in a study of blood T cell repertoires in COVID-19. The protocol was immunoSEQ multiplex PCR, while the TCRdb copy is restricted to in-frame clones and leaves out a portion. The sample carries approximately 280,000 clones, about 90% recorded once. Input material: peripheral blood. The receptors stem from a woman in her 30s who had recovered from COVID-19. Both conserved end residues are part of each CDR3. A D gene is named only where the DNA matches it firmly. The size of a clone is reported for some rows only, either as once, few or many, or as a class for expanded clones.

16	once	TRBJ2-5	TRBV6-5	NA	CASSYQSVGAQVTQYF	TGTGCCAGCAGTTATCAGTCAGTGGGGGCCCAAGTTACCCAGTACTTC
13	NA	TRBJ2-7	TRBV11-2	NA	CASSSYRTTEQYF	TGTGCCAGCAGCAGTTACAGGACAACGGAGCAGTACTTC
13	NA	TRBJ2-1	TRBV2	TRBD2	CAGRGLAGNEQFF	TGTGCCGGGAGAGGACTAGCGGGTAATGAGCAGTTCTTC
14	NA	TRBJ2-7	TRBV6-2/TRBV6-3	TRBD2	CASSYNRGGYEQYF	TGTGCCAGCAGTTACAACCGGGGGGGCTACGAGCAGTACTTC
14	NA	TRBJ2-2	TRBV19	TRBD1	CASTRTGWAGELFF	TGTGCCAGTACCAGGACAGGGTGGGCCGGGGAGCTGTTTTTT
12	NA	TRBJ1-1	TRBV6-2/TRBV6-3	NA	CASSRGDNEAFF	TGTGCCAGCAGTCGGGGGGATAATGAAGCTTTCTTT
13	NA	TRBJ1-2	TRBV6-2/TRBV6-3	NA	CASSYSISYGYTF	TGTGCCAGCAGTTACTCGATCAGCTATGGCTACACCTTC
15	NA	TRBJ2-1	TRBV3-1/TRBV3-2	NA	CASSPRDTSYNEQFF	TGTGCCAGCAGCCCCCGGGACACCTCCTACAATGAGCAGTTCTTC
14	NA	TRBJ2-1	TRBV19	TRBD2	CASSKPSGAHEQFF	TGTGCCAGTAGTAAACCTAGCGGGGCTCATGAGCAGTTCTTC
19	NA	TRBJ2-6	TRBV7-6	NA	CASSPHPRTAISGANVLTF	TGTGCCAGCAGCCCACACCCGAGGACAGCTATCTCTGGGGCCAACGTCCTGACTTTC
15	NA	TRBJ2-3	TRBV13	TRBD2	CASSPGTSGSDTQYF	TGTGCCAGCAGTCCCGGGACTAGCGGTTCGGATACGCAGTATTTT
16	NA	TRBJ2-2	TRBV11-2	TRBD1	CASSASGTGGIGELFF	TGTGCCAGCAGCGCCTCCGGGACAGGGGGCATCGGGGAGCTGTTTTTT
13	NA	TRBJ2-1	TRBV11-3	NA	CASSLAVYAEQFF	TGTGCCAGCAGCTTAGCGGTTTATGCTGAGCAGTTCTTC
16	NA	TRBJ2-1	TRBV3-1/TRBV3-2	NA	CASSQVGGRGYNEQFF	TGTGCCAGCAGCCAAGTTGGTGGGAGAGGCTACAATGAGCAGTTCTTC
14	NA	TRBJ2-1	TRBV7-2	NA	CASSFYSGINEQFF	TGTGCCAGCAGCTTTTATTCGGGGATCAATGAGCAGTTCTTC
14	NA	TRBJ1-1	TRBV3-1/TRBV3-2	TRBD1	CASSLTGSGTEAFF	TGTGCCAGCAGCCTGACAGGGTCTGGCACTGAAGCTTTCTTT
17	NA	TRBJ2-6	TRBV3-1/TRBV3-2	TRBD2	CASSFRSGRAGANVLTF	TGTGCCAGCAGCTTCCGGTCGGGGAGGGCTGGGGCCAACGTCCTGACTTTC
16	NA	TRBJ1-6	TRBV27	NA	CASSLSGRGYNSPLHF	TGTGCCAGCAGTTTATCGGGGAGGGGGTACAATTCACCCCTCCACTTT
14	few	TRBJ2-1	TRBV19	NA	CASSIDRTVSKQFF	TGTGCCAGTAGTATAGATCGAACGGTCTCAAAGCAGTTCTTC
10	NA	TRBJ2-3	TRBV29-1	NA	CRAGTDTQYF	TGCAGAGCTGGTACAGATACGCAGTATTTT
13	NA	TRBJ2-7	TRBV28	TRBD1	CASTHRGASEQYF	TGTGCCAGCACTCACAGGGGGGCAAGCGAGCAGTACTTC
14	few	TRBJ1-5	TRBV7-2	NA	CASSLSGPLQPQHF	TGTGCCAGCAGCTTAAGCGGCCCACTACAGCCCCAGCATTTT
16	NA	TRBJ2-3	TRBV2	TRBD2	CASRPTSGGAGDTQYF	TGTGCCAGCAGGCCGACTAGCGGGGGGGCTGGAGATACGCAGTATTTT
14	NA	TRBJ2-3	TRBV5-5	NA	CASSLMPGTDTQYF	TGTGCCAGCAGCTTGATGCCGGGCACAGATACGCAGTATTTT
11	few	TRBJ1-1	TRBV24-1	NA	CATGEGTEAFF	TGTGCCACTGGAGAGGGCACTGAAGCTTTCTTT
15	NA	TRBJ1-1	TRBV3-1/TRBV3-2	TRBD1	CASRQETGYDTEAFF	TGTGCCAGCAGGCAGGAGACAGGGTATGACACTGAAGCTTTCTTT
13	NA	TRBJ2-5	TRBV12-3/TRBV12-4	TRBD1	CASSWDRVETQYF	TGTGCCAGCAGTTGGGACAGGGTGGAGACCCAGTACTTC
15	NA	TRBJ2-4	TRBV3-1/TRBV3-2	NA	CASSQGQGGINIQYF	TGTGCCAGCAGCCAAGGGCAGGGGGGTATCAACATTCAGTACTTC
15	NA	TRBJ1-1	TRBV11-2	NA	CASSLLPQENTEAFF	TGTGCCAGCAGCTTATTGCCCCAGGAGAACACTGAAGCTTTCTTT
15	few	TRBJ2-3	TRBV10-3	NA	CAISESESSTDTQYF	TGTGCCATCAGTGAGTCAGAGTCCTCCACAGATACGCAGTATTTT
17	NA	TRBJ1-1	TRBV15	NA	CATSRDNFGRVNTEAFF	TGTGCCACCAGCAGAGATAACTTCGGCAGGGTGAACACTGAAGCTTTCTTT
11	NA	TRBJ2-7	TRBV6-5	NA	CASSSLYEQYF	TGTGCCAGCAGTTCCCTCTACGAGCAGTACTTC
13	once	TRBJ1-5	TRBV29-1	NA	CSVDYRDYQPQHF	TGCAGCGTGGATTACCGGGACTATCAGCCCCAGCATTTT
16	NA	TRBJ2-2	TRBV11-3	TRBD2	CASSGVGGMNTGELFF	TGTGCCAGCAGCGGCGTCGGGGGGATGAACACCGGGGAGCTGTTTTTT
13	NA	TRBJ2-2	TRBV28	NA	CASSPRGTGELFF	TGTGCCAGCAGTCCTAGGGGTACCGGGGAGCTGTTTTTT
11	NA	TRBJ1-2	TRBV6-5	TRBD1	CASTRTGGYTF	TGTGCCAGCACCAGGACAGGGGGCTACACCTTC
12	NA	TRBJ2-1	TRBV6-5	NA	CASSFTGNEQFF	TGTGCCAGCAGCTTTACAGGAAATGAGCAGTTCTTC